The sequence of this T cell receptor beta chain was determined in a study of cytomegalovirus exposure and HLA in healthy donors. Deletions cut 0 bases from V and 5 bases from J, with 8 bases between. Germline CDR1 is SGHTA and CDR2 is FQGNSA. The CDR3 runs to 14 residues. The PCR made use of 60 Vbeta and 13 Jbeta primers. TCRdb's table, derived via immunoSEQ multiplex PCR, lists solely in-frame clones and lacks some. The table includes about 140,000 clones, 70% to 85% detected once. Sequencing input: PBMCs. The sequence was obtained from a man between 25 and 39 years old in good health and CMV-seropositive. The chain carries TRBV7-2 and TRBJ1-3, with D unclear. CDR3 in amino acids: CASSLAEDRNTIYF. DNA for the CDR3: TGTGCCAGCAGCTTAGCGGAGGACCGAAACACCATATATTTT.